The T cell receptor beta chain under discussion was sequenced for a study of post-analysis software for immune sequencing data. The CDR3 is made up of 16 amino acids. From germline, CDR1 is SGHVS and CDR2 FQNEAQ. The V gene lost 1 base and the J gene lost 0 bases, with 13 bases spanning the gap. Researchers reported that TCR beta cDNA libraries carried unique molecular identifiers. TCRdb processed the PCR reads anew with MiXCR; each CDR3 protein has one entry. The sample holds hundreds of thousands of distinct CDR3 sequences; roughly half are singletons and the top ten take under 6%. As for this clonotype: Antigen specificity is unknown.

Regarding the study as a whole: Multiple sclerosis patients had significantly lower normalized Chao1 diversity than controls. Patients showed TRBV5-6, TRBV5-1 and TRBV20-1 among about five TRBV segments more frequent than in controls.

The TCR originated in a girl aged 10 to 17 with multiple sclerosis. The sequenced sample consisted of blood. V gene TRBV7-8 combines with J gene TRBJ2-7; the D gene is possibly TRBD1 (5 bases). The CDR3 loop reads CASSLVGWGSSYEQYF. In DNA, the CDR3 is TGTGCCAGCAGCTTAGTAGGTTGGGGCAGCTCCTACGAGCAGTACTTC.